These 15 T cell receptor beta chains came from one sample sequenced in a study of T cell changes during pregnancy in multiple sclerosis. Assay used: immunoSEQ multiplex PCR; TCRdb lists only in-frame clones, some missing. The table shows about 38,000 clones, with 90% to 95% occurring only once. Material: CD4+ T cells from peripheral blood mononuclear cells, obtained in the third trimester of pregnancy. These receptors originate from a female donor in good health, enrolled as a control in a pregnancy study.

The V call is TRBV6-1, the J call TRBJ1-1; D may be TRBD1 (6 bases). The CDR3 sequence is 10 residues long. V gave up 8 bases and J gave up 5 bases, with 6 bases separating them. Per the germline V gene, CDR1 is MNHNS and CDR2 is SASEGT. The CDR3 spells CASDRTEAFF. CDR3 bases: TGTGCCAGCGACAGGACTGAAGCTTTCTTT.

This clone was found a few times. CDR3 DNA sequence: TGTGCCAGCACGTTGGGGAGTCAGCCCCAGCATTTT. Translation gives CASTLGSQPQHF. The J gene is TRBJ1-5, the V gene TRBV2; no definite D call. The V gene lost 7 bases and the J gene lost 6 bases, with 10 bases spanning the gap. CDR1 SNHLY and CDR2 FYNNEI come from the germline V gene. CDR3 length: 12 amino acids.

The rearrangement uses TRBV5-1 and TRBJ1-1, with a possible D match to TRBD1 (5 bases). This CDR3 is built from 14 residues. The ends were cut back, 0 bases at V and 3 bases at J, with 9 bases in the middle. CDR1 and CDR2 (germline): SGHRS, YFSETQ. CDR3 coding DNA: TGCGCCAGCAGCTTGGTAGGAGGGGACACTGAAGCTTTCTTT. Amino acid sequence: CASSLVGGDTEAFF.

The chain carries TRBV9 and TRBJ1-1, with unresolved D. The CDR3 contains 13 residues. V was clipped by 0 bases and J by 0 bases, with 3 bases between them. Germline assignment: CDR1 SGDLS and CDR2 YYNGEE. The CDR3 nucleotides are TGTGCCAGCAGCGTAGCAATGAACACTGAAGCTTTCTTT. Its translation is CASSVAMNTEAFF.

The J gene is TRBJ2-6, the V gene TRBV10-3; D is unresolved. With 4 bases removed from V and 3 bases from J, the gap between germline ends came to 10 bases. Germline assignment: CDR1 ENHRY and CDR2 SYGVKD. The CDR3 consists of 15 residues. CDR3 region: CAISASLFGANVLTF. As DNA, the CDR3 is TGTGCCATCAGTGCCTCCCTTTTTGGGGCCAACGTCCTGACTTTC.

V gene TRBV7-9 combines with J gene TRBJ1-6, with D tentatively TRBD1 (5 bases). V was clipped by 0 bases and J by 6 bases, with 15 bases between them. The CDR3 has 17 residues. Germline-derived CDR1 and CDR2 are SEHNR and FQNEAQ (reference sequence). CDR3: CASSLAPTANLNSPLHF. The CDR3 bases are TGTGCCAGCAGCTTAGCGCCGACAGCCAACCTTAATTCACCCCTCCACTTT.

This clone has a single count. The gene calls are TRBV11-1 and TRBJ1-1, with D tentatively TRBD1 (5 bases). The CDR3 runs to 14 residues. Per germline, CDR1 SGHAT and CDR2 FQDESV (reference sequence). The ends were cut back, 2 bases at V and 1 base at J, with 8 bases in the middle. The CDR3 nucleotides read TGTGCCAGCAGCTTAAGGGGCCGGAACACTGAAGCTTTCTTT. Translation: CASSLRGRNTEAFF. The entire variable domain, with the rest obtained from reference TRBV11-1 and TRBJ1-1, is as follows: EAEVAQSPRYKITEKSQAVAFWCDPISGHATLYWYRQILGQGPELLVQFQDESVVDDSQLPKDRFSAERLKGVDSTLKIQPAELGDSAMYLCASSLRGRNTEAFFGQGTRLTVV.

The CDR3 region is CASSIKHGKGTEAFF. The CDR3, as DNA: TGTGCCAGTAGTATCAAACACGGGAAGGGCACTGAAGCTTTCTTT. V and J are TRBV19 and TRBJ1-1; D unresolved. The ends were cut back, 3 bases at V and 4 bases at J, with 15 bases in the middle. Germline V gene data show CDR1 as LNHDA and CDR2 as SQIVND (reference sequence). This CDR3 spans 15 amino acids.

This chain links TRBV5-1 with TRBJ2-5; 8 bases fit TRBD1. The CDR3 consists of 15 residues. V shed 4 bases, J shed 1 base, and the junction held 6 bases outside the gene matches. Germline V gene lookup returns CDR1 SGHRS and CDR2 YFSETQ. The DNA for the CDR3 is TGCGCCAGCAGCAGGGGACAGGTCCCCCAAGAGACCCAGTACTTC. Translating gives CASSRGQVPQETQYF.

The chain joins TRBV19 to TRBJ2-7, with D possibly TRBD2 on 6 matching bases. V was pared by 9 bases and J by 1 base, with 16 bases between. The CDR3 runs 14 residues. Germline V gives CDR1 LNHDA, CDR2 SQIVND (reference sequence). Here the CDR3 DNA reads TGTGCCAGGGGGTTGACGGGACTGTCCTACGAGCAGTACTTC. It encodes CARGLTGLSYEQYF.

The chain combines TRBV18 with TRBJ1-5, with TRBD1 identical over 7 bases. CDR1 and CDR2 (germline): KGHSH, LQKENI. After removal of 3 bases from V and 8 bases from J, the junction contained 10 bases not matched to a gene. There are 15 residues in the CDR3. CDR3 DNA sequence: TGTGCCAGCTCACCTAGGGTAGGGGGCTGGGAGCCCCAGCATTTT. Protein product: CASSPRVGGWEPQHF.

The V gene is TRBV19, the J gene TRBJ2-1; a weak D match, TRBD2 (7 bases). Between the trimmed V and J ends, which lost 5 bases and 7 bases, there was a span of 21 bases. The CDR3 sequence is 16 residues long. Germline V gives CDR1 LNHDA, CDR2 SQIVND (reference sequence). CDR3 residues: CASSLAGAGPRNEQFF. For the CDR3, the DNA is TGTGCCAGTAGTTTGGCGGGGGCAGGGCCGAGGAATGAGCAGTTCTTC.

The gene calls are TRBV29-1 and TRBJ2-4, with 9 bases identical to TRBD1. After removal of 3 bases from V and 4 bases from J, the junction contained 1 base not matched to a gene. Germline loops: CDR1 SQVTM, CDR2 ANQGSEA. This CDR3 has 13 amino acids. The CDR3 protein is CSVDDRGKNIQYF. CDR3 sequence (DNA): TGCAGCGTTGACGACAGGGGGAAAAACATTCAGTACTTC.

This sequence joins TRBV2 and TRBJ2-7, with 10 bases matching TRBD2. There are 14 residues in the CDR3. The V gene end was trimmed by 6 bases and the J gene end by 5 bases; junction bases not matched to a gene: 7. Germline V gives CDR1 SNHLY, CDR2 FYNNEI. The CDR3 here is CASRETSGLNEQYF. The DNA of the CDR3 is TGTGCCAGCAGGGAGACTAGCGGGCTTAACGAGCAGTACTTC.

V is TRBV4-2 and J is TRBJ2-4; TRBD1 matches at 10 bases. V shed 0 bases, J shed 5 bases, and the junction held 4 bases outside the gene matches. This CDR3 comprises 16 residues. From germline, CDR1 is LGHNA and CDR2 YNFKEQ. The CDR3 DNA reads as TGTGCCAGCAGCCAAGATCTGGGACAGGGGCAAAACATTCAGTACTTC. Amino acid sequence: CASSQDLGQGQNIQYF.